The entry below describes one T cell receptor beta chain. These data belong to a study of early T cells in non-severe SARS-CoV-2 infection. Separate cDNA molecules each had unique molecular identifiers attached to them. TCRdb re-derived calls from the 5' RACE reads in MiXCR, one entry per CDR3 protein. In the table there are more than 50,000 distinct CDR3 sequences, 7% to 10% of which are singletons. The length of the CDR3 is 17 residues. Germline lookup yields CDR1 SQVTM and CDR2 ANQGSEA. The ends were cut back, 1 base at V and 0 bases at J, with 19 bases in the middle. The V call is TRBV29-1, the J call TRBJ2-7; a weak D match, TRBD2 (6 bases). The receptor's source is an adult who was a healthcare worker with PCR-confirmed SARS-CoV-2 infection or an uninfected control (not recorded which). The sample taken for sequencing was whole blood. The CDR3 here is CSVEVGGGGASSYEQYF. As DNA, the CDR3 is TGCAGCGTTGAAGTTGGCGGTGGAGGGGCAAGCTCCTACGAGCAGTACTTC.